Listed below are T cell receptor beta chains from one sample, sequenced in a study of blood T cell repertoires in COVID-19. Here immunoSEQ multiplex PCR was the method, and the copy in TCRdb shows in-frame clones only, minus some. The sample lists around 130,000 clones; more than 90% were seen once. Sequencing was done on a sample of peripheral blood. These receptors originate from a man aged 55 to 70 with COVID-19, enrolled during active disease. CDR3s include the opening cysteine and the closing phenylalanine or tryptophan. D genes are given only for firm matches. Only some rows state a clone size, as once, few, many or a class for expanded clones.

v_call	clone_size	j_call	d_call	cdr3_nt	cdr3_aa
TRBV12-5	.	TRBJ2-3	.	TGTGCTAGTGGTTTTGGAATGGGGGACACACCCGCGAGCGCAGATACGCAGTATTTT	CASGFGMGDTPASADTQYF
TRBV4-2	.	TRBJ2-1	TRBD2	TGTGCCAGCAGCCGGGGTGGGCGGGAGTCCTACAATGAGCAGTTCTTC	CASSRGGRESYNEQFF
TRBV29-1	.	TRBJ2-7	TRBD2	TGCAGCGTTACCGGACTAGCGGGAGACGAGCAGTACTTC	CSVTGLAGDEQYF
TRBV2	.	TRBJ2-2	TRBD1	TGTGCCAGCAGTGAATCAGGGGGCGCATTCGGGGAGCTGTTTTTT	CASSESGGAFGELFF
TRBV7-3	few	TRBJ2-3	.	TGTGCCAGCACCCCTCGCGGGGCTAGCACAGATACGCAGTATTTT	CASTPRGASTDTQYF
TRBV23-1	.	TRBJ1-2	TRBD1	TGCGCCAGCAGCGACGGGACAGGATCTATTTATGGCTACACCTTC	CASSDGTGSIYGYTF
TRBV6-5	.	TRBJ1-3	.	TGTGCCAGCAGTTTAGACAGCCTACGAAACACCATATATTTT	CASSLDSLRNTIYF
TRBV10-1	.	TRBJ2-6	.	TGCGCCAGCAGTTCATCTGGGGCCAACGTCCTGACTTTC	CASSSSGANVLTF
TRBV24-1	.	TRBJ2-1	TRBD2	TGTGCCACCAGTGAGTCGCTAGCGGGAGGGCCGAATGAGCAGTTCTTC	CATSESLAGGPNEQFF
TRBV19	.	TRBJ2-5	TRBD2	TGTGCCAGTAAATCTCTAGCGGGACCCCTCCAAGAGACCCAGTACTTC	CASKSLAGPLQETQYF
TRBV6-6	.	TRBJ1-4	.	TGTGCCAGCAGTTACAGGGGCGGTGTTGAAAAACTGTTTTTT	CASSYRGGVEKLFF
TRBV11-1	once	TRBJ2-5	.	TGTGCCATCTCCGGAGACAGAAAAGAGACCCAGTACTTC	CAISGDRKETQYF
TRBV9	.	TRBJ1-4	TRBD1	TGTGCCAGCAGCGTAACTGAGACAGGGGTGGAAAAACTGTTTTTT	CASSVTETGVEKLFF
TRBV27	.	TRBJ1-2	TRBD1	TGTGCCAGCAGAGATCTTCCGGCAGGGGGAGGCTACACCTTC	CASRDLPAGGGYTF
TRBV7-2	.	TRBJ1-2	TRBD1	TGTGCCAGCAGTACTCCTACCGGGACAGGGACGAATGGCTACACCTTC	CASSTPTGTGTNGYTF
TRBV24-1	.	TRBJ2-1	.	TGTGCCACCAGTGATCGGTTAGTGGGGGGGGCCAGCAATGAGCAGTTCTTC	CATSDRLVGGASNEQFF
TRBV6-5	.	TRBJ1-1	TRBD1	TGTGCCACCGTATCGACAGGGGGCGAAATCGGTGAAGCTTTCTTT	CATVSTGGEIGEAFF
TRBV5-1	.	TRBJ2-5	TRBD1	TGCGCCAGCAGCTTAGGGGGCGGCCAAGAGACCCAGTACTTC	CASSLGGGQETQYF
TRBV10-1	.	TRBJ1-1	.	TGCGCCAGCAGTGGAACGGGAGGCACTGAAGCTTTCTTT	CASSGTGGTEAFF
TRBV19	.	TRBJ2-1	TRBD2	TGTGCCAGTAGTAGAAGCGGGAGAAATACTGAGCAGTTCTTC	CASSRSGRNTEQFF
TRBV7-6	.	TRBJ2-3	.	TGTGCCAGCAGCCCAGGAGGGGCAGGCCGCACAGATACGCAGTATTTT	CASSPGGAGRTDTQYF
TRBV7-6	.	TRBJ1-2	TRBD1	TGTGCCACAAGACAGGGTTTGAACTATGGCTACACCTTC	CATRQGLNYGYTF
TRBV28	.	TRBJ2-7	.	TGTGCCAGCAGTTTGGGACAAACCTACGAGCAGTACTTC	CASSLGQTYEQYF